The entry below describes one TCR beta chain. Its antigen is currently unknown. The entry originates in a study of T cells in Graves' hyperthyroidism and ophthalmopathy. This CDR3 spans 15 amino acids. CDR1 is KGHDR and CDR2 is SFDVKD in the germline V gene. Losses at the gene ends were 4 bases for V and 2 bases for J; bases not matched to a gene: 6. General study points: In blood, most of the thyroid clonotypes expanded above 0.001 were also present.

The investigators amplified TCR beta CDR3 regions from RNA transcripts. The TCR CDR3 was amplified in a first-round RT-PCR using the HTBI primer set. TCRdb re-called the multiplex PCR reads through MiXCR, storing one row per CDR3 protein. The sample lists 620,000 or so distinct CDR3 sequences, about 14% seen once, with around 12% in the top ten. Ophthalmopathy patients had moderate-to-severe active disease, CAS ≥3, NOSPECS ≥4, and disease duration under 3 months. PBMCs stemmed from under 11 ml fresh peripheral blood. This sequence joins TRBV24-1 and TRBJ2-5, with TRBD1 identical over 7 bases. This clonotype was sampled from a woman aged 50 to 65 with Graves' ophthalmopathy. Material: blood. The CDR3 sequence is CATSDHGTVQETQYF. DNA of the CDR3: TGTGCCACCAGTGACCACGGGACAGTACAAGAGACCCAGTACTTC.